This TCR beta chain stems from a study of T-cell memory formation after mild COVID-19. Germline lookup yields CDR1 SGHTA and CDR2 FQGNSA. This CDR3 has 14 residues. V was cut by 5 bases and J by 1 base, with 11 bases left in between. TCRdb recomputed calls from the 5' RACE reads with MiXCR, one row per CDR3 protein. The sample shows just over 300,000 distinct CDR3 sequences, less than 20% of them seen only once. This clonotype was counted only a few times. Sequencing was performed on PBMCs or a T cell subset sorted from them (not recorded which). This TCR came from a man between 18 and 35 years old who had mild COVID-19 (a few samples of this study predate the infection). Cell type and time point are not known. The V and J genes are TRBV7-2 and TRBJ1-1; the D is unclear. Here the CDR3 DNA reads TGTGCCAGCAGCCCTACCCCCTCGAACACTGAAGCTTTCTTT. Protein product: CASSPTPSNTEAFF.